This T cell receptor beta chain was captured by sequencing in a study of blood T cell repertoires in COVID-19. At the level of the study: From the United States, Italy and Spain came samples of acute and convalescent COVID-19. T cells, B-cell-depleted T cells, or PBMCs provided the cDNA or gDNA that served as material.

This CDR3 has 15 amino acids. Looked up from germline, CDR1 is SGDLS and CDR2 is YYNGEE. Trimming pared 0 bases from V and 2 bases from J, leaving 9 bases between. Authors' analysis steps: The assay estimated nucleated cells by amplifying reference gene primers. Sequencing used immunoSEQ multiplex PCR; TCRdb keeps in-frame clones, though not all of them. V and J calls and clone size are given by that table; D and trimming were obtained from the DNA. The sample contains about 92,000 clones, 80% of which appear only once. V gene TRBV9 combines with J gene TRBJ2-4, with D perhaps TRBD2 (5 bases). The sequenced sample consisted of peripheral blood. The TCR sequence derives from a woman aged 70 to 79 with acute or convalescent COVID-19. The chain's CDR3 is CASSVGGLTKNIQYF. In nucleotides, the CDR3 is TGTGCCAGCAGCGTAGGAGGACTTACCAAAAACATTCAGTACTTC.